There are a few counts of the clone carrying this T cell receptor beta chain. Its target is not known. This record belongs to a study of response to subunit inactivated influenza vaccine. The CDR3 loop spans 14 amino acids. CDR1 is DFQATT, CDR2 SNEGSKA, per germline (reference sequence). After removal of 6 bases from V and 3 bases from J, the junction contained 6 bases not matched to a gene. General study findings and limits: Only a handful of new T cells, the authors suggested, are recruited with each seasonal influenza vaccination.

MiXCR was run by TCRdb on the RT-PCR reads, yielding one entry per CDR3 protein. Among over 650,000 distinct CDR3 sequences listed, under 20% were seen once. This chain uses TRBV20-1 with TRBJ2-5, with 11 nucleotides matching TRBD2. The material was PBMCs from blood, obtained 5 days after vaccination. This TCR was sampled from a man aged 50 or older who received an inactivated influenza vaccine. The CDR3 region is CSAERGLAEETQYF. The CDR3 nucleotides read TGCAGTGCCGAACGGGGACTAGCGGAAGAGACCCAGTACTTC.